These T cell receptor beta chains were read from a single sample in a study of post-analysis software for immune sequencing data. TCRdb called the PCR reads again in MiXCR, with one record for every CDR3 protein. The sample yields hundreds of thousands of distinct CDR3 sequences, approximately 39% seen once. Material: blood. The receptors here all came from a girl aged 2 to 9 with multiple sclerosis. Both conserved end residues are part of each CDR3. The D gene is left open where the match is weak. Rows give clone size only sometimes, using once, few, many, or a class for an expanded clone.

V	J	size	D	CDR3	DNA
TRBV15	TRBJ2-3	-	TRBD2	CATSREVLAGPRSTDTQYF	TGTGCCACCAGCAGAGAGGTACTAGCGGGACCCCGGAGCACAGATACGCAGTATTTT
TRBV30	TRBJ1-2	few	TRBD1	CAWGQGARGYTF	TGTGCCTGGGGACAGGGGGCGAGGGGCTACACCTTC
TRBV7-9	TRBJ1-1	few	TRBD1	CASSPTPTGANTEAFF	TGTGCCAGCAGCCCCACCCCAACAGGGGCGAACACTGAAGCTTTCTTT
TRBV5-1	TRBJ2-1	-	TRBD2	CASSLTRVGLAGASEQFF	TGCGCCAGCAGCTTGACGCGAGTCGGACTAGCGGGAGCTAGTGAGCAGTTCTTC
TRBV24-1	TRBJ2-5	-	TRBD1	CATSDADRGLETQYF	TGTGCCACCAGTGATGCCGACAGGGGTTTGGAGACCCAGTACTTC
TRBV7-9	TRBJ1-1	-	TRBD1	CASSLAGQGFTEAFF	TGTGCCAGCAGCTTAGCGGGACAGGGGTTCACTGAAGCTTTCTTT
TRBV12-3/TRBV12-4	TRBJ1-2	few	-	CASSQYGYTF	TGTGCCAGCAGCCAATATGGCTACACCTTC
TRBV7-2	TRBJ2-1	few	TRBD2	CASSLVSGSSYNEQFF	TGTGCCAGCAGCTTAGTAAGCGGGAGCTCCTACAATGAGCAGTTCTTC
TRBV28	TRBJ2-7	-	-	CASSLLSGTSVSYEQYF	TGTGCCAGCAGTCTACTTTCCGGGACATCAGTCTCCTACGAGCAGTACTTC
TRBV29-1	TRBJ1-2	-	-	CSVVSGYTYYGYTF	TGCAGCGTTGTATCAGGGTACACTTACTATGGCTACACCTTC
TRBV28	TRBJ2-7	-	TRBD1	CASSPPGQGFEQYF	TGTGCCAGCAGTCCGCCGGGACAGGGGTTCGAGCAGTACTTC
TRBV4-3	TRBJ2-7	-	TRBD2	CASSQTLAGNWDEQYF	TGCGCCAGCAGCCAGACACTAGCGGGAAACTGGGACGAGCAGTACTTC
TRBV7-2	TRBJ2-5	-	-	CASSLWGFGETQYF	TGTGCCAGCAGCTTATGGGGGTTCGGGGAGACCCAGTACTTC
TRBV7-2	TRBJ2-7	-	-	CASSPNRVGTYEQYF	TGTGCCAGCAGCCCGAACAGGGTAGGGACCTACGAGCAGTACTTC
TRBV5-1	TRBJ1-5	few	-	CASSLVAGNGQPQHF	TGCGCCAGCAGCTTGGTGGCAGGGAATGGTCAGCCCCAGCATTTT
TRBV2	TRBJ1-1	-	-	CASLRAGKNTEAFF	TGTGCCTCTCTTCGGGCAGGGAAGAACACTGAAGCTTTCTTT
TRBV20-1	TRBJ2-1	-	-	CSAGGRRKQFF	TGCAGTGCTGGGGGCAGGCGGAAGCAGTTCTTC
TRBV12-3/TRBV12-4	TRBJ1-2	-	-	CASSLGGAPNYGYTF	TGTGCCAGCAGTTTAGGAGGGGCCCCTAACTATGGCTACACCTTC
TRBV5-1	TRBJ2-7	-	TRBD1	CASSLGQGKKPYEQYF	TGCGCCAGCAGCTTGGGACAGGGAAAGAAACCCTACGAGCAGTACTTC
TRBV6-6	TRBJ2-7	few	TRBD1	CASSFTWTGYEQYF	TGTGCCAGCAGTTTCACCTGGACAGGCTACGAGCAGTACTTC
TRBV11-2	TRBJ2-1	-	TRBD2	CASGRGERWEQFF	TGTGCCAGCGGACGGGGGGAACGTTGGGAGCAGTTCTTC
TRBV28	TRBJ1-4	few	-	CASMISSAATLEKLFF	TGTGCCAGCATGATTTCTTCGGCAGCAACTCTTGAAAAACTGTTTTTT
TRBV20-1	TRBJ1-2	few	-	CSASGGIDYGYTF	TGCAGTGCCTCGGGAGGGATCGACTATGGCTACACCTTC
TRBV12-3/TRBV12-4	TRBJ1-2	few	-	CASSKADYNYGYTF	TGTGCCAGCAGTAAGGCGGACTATAACTATGGCTACACCTTC
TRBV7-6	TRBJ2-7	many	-	CASSSLGDAFYEQYF	TGTGCCAGCAGCTCCCTAGGGGACGCCTTCTACGAGCAGTACTTC
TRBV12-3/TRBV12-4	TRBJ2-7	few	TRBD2	CASSLIPVGLAPFYEQYF	TGTGCCAGCAGTTTGATCCCTGTGGGACTAGCGCCATTCTACGAGCAGTACTTC
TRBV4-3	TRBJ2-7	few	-	CASSQEAGGPYEQYF	TGCGCCAGCAGCCAAGAGGCAGGAGGACCCTACGAGCAGTACTTC
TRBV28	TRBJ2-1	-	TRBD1	CASTLARGRGVDEQFF	TGTGCCAGCACCCTCGCGAGGGGGCGCGGAGTCGATGAGCAGTTCTTC
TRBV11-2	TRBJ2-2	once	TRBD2	CASSPGLALTGELFF	TGTGCCAGCAGCCCGGGACTAGCCCTAACCGGGGAGCTGTTTTTT
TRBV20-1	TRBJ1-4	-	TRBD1	CSANRGSEKLFF	TGCAGTGCTAACAGGGGAAGCGAAAAACTGTTTTTT
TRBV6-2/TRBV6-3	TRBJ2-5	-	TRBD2	CASSYLLAGGYQETQYF	TGTGCCAGCAGTTACTTACTAGCGGGAGGGTACCAAGAGACCCAGTACTTC
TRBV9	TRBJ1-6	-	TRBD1	CASSGGQGGSPLHF	TGTGCCAGCAGCGGCGGACAGGGGGGATCACCCCTCCACTTT
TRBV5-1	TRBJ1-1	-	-	CASRGGNTEAFF	TGCGCCAGCAGGGGGGGGAACACTGAAGCTTTCTTT
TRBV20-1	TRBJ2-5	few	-	CSARTQPPSQTQYF	TGCAGTGCCCGAACCCAGCCCCCATCACAGACCCAGTACTTC
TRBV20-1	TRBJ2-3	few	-	CSASQGQGGGTQYF	TGCAGTGCTAGTCAGGGTCAGGGAGGAGGTACGCAGTATTTT
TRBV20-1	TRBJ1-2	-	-	CSATRQTNYGYTF	TGCAGTGCTACCCGACAGACTAACTATGGCTACACCTTC
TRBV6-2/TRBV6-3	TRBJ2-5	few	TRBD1	CASSSDRESQETQYF	TGTGCCAGCAGTTCGGACAGGGAGAGCCAAGAGACCCAGTACTTC
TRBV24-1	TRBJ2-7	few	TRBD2	CATSESGGSGVPQYF	TGTGCCACCAGTGAAAGCGGGGGTAGTGGGGTGCCCCAGTACTTC
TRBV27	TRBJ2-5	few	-	CASSPYGPETQYF	TGTGCCAGCAGCCCATATGGCCCAGAGACCCAGTACTTC
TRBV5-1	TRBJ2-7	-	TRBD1	CASTRTGDEQYF	TGCGCCAGCACACGGACAGGGGACGAGCAGTACTTC
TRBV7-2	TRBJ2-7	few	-	CASSLVTRRYEQYF	TGTGCCAGCAGCTTGGTCACCAGAAGGTACGAGCAGTACTTC
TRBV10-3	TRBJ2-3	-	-	CAISESLVSDTQYF	TGTGCCATCAGTGAGTCCCTTGTTTCGGATACGCAGTATTTT
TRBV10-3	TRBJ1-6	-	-	CAISEGQGYSPLHF	TGTGCCATCAGTGAGGGTCAGGGGTATTCACCCCTCCACTTT
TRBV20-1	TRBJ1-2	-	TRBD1	CSAMTGTGNYGYTF	TGCAGTGCTATGACCGGGACAGGGAACTATGGCTACACCTTC
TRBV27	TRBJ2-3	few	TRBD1	CASSPTRTGADTQYF	TGTGCCAGCAGTCCTACCCGGACAGGTGCGGATACGCAGTATTTT
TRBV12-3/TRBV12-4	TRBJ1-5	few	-	CASSFIGIHGSSNQPQHF	TGTGCCAGCAGTTTTATTGGGATACATGGGTCTAGCAATCAGCCCCAGCATTTT
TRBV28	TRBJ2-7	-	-	CASSLVKAGEQYF	TGTGCCAGCAGTCTCGTTAAGGCTGGCGAGCAGTACTTC
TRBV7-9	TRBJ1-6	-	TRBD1	CASSLGQPGSPLHF	TGTGCCAGCAGCCTGGGACAGCCTGGTTCACCCCTCCACTTT
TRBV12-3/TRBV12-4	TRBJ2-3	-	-	CASSLEAPGDTQYF	TGTGCCAGCAGTTTAGAGGCCCCCGGAGATACGCAGTATTTT
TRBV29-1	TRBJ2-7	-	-	CSAASQPPYEQYF	TGCAGCGCGGCGAGTCAGCCGCCCTACGAGCAGTACTTC
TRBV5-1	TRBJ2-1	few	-	CASSLLADYNEQFF	TGCGCCAGCAGCTTGCTAGCTGATTACAATGAGCAGTTCTTC
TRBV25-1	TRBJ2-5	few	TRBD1	CASSGRTGAQETQYF	TGTGCCAGCAGTGGCCGGACAGGGGCACAAGAGACCCAGTACTTC
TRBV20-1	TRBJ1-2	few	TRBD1	CSASIVIGTVYGYTF	TGCAGTGCTAGTATTGTAATCGGGACAGTCTATGGCTACACCTTC
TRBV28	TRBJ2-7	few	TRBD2	CASRGTSVYEQYF	TGTGCCAGCAGAGGGACTAGTGTCTACGAGCAGTACTTC
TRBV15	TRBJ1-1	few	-	CATSREALGNTEAFF	TGTGCCACCAGCAGGGAAGCTTTAGGGAACACTGAAGCTTTCTTT
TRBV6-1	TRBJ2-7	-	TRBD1	CASSEVTGAGYEQYF	TGTGCCAGCAGTGAAGTGACAGGGGCGGGCTACGAGCAGTACTTC
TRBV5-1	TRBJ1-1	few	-	CASSLGIATEAFF	TGCGCCAGCAGCTTGGGTATAGCCACTGAAGCTTTCTTT
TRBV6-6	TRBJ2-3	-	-	CASSYGDTQYF	TGTGCCAGCAGTTACGGAGATACGCAGTATTTT
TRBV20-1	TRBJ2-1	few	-	CSASPPPGYNEQFF	TGCAGTGCTAGTCCCCCGCCGGGGTACAATGAGCAGTTCTTC